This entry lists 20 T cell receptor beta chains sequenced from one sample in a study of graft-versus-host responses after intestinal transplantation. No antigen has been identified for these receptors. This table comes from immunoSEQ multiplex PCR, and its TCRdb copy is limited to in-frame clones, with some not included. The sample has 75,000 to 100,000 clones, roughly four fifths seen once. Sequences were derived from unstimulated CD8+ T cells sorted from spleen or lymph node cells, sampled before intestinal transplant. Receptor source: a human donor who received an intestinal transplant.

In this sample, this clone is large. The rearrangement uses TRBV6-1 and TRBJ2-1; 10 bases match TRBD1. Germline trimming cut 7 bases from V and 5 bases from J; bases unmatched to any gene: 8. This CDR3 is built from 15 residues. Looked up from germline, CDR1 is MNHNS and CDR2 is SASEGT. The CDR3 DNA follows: TGTGCCAGCACCCACTGGGACAGGGGAAACAATGAGCAGTTCTTC. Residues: CASTHWDRGNNEQFF.

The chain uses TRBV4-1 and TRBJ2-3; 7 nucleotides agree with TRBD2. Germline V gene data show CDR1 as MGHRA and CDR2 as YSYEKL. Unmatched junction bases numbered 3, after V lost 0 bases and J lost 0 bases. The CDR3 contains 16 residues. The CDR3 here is CASSQEGGSSTDTQYF. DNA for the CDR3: TGCGCCAGCAGCCAAGAGGGGGGGTCTAGCACAGATACGCAGTATTTT.

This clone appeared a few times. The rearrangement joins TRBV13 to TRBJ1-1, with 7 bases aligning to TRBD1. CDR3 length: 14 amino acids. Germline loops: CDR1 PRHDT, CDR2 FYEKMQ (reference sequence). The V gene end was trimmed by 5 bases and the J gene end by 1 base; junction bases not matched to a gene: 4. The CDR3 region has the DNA TGTGCCAGCAGCGACGGACAGGAGAACACTGAAGCTTTCTTT. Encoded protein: CASSDGQENTEAFF.

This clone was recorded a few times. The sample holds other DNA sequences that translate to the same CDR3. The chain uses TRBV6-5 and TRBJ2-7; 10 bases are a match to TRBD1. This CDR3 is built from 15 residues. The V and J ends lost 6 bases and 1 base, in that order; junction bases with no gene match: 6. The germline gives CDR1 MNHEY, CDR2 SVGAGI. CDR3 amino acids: CASSYGQGGSYEQYF. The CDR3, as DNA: TGTGCCAGCAGCTATGGACAGGGGGGGTCCTACGAGCAGTACTTC.

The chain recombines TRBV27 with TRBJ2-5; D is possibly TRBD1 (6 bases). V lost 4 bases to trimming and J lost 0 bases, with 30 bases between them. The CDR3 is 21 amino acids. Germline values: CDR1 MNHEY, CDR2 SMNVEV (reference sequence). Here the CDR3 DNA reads TGTGCCAGCAGTTACCGACTTGAGTGGGGGCGGAGAAAAAATTACCAAGAGACCCAGTACTTC. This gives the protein CASSYRLEWGRRKNYQETQYF.

The CDR3 DNA sequence: TGTGCCAGCAGCGGACTAGACGACGGTTACAATGAGCAGTTCTTC. It specifies CASSGLDDGYNEQFF. This rearrangement joins TRBV2 to TRBJ2-1, with 7 positions matching TRBD2. Looked up from germline, CDR1 is SNHLY and CDR2 is FYNNEI. Trimming removed 6 bases from V and 4 bases from J; junction bases left unmatched: 9. The CDR3 runs to 15 residues.

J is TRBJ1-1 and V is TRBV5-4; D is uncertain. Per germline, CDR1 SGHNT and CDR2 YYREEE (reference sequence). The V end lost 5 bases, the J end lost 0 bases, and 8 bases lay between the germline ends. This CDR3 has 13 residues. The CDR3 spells CASSPTLNTEAFF. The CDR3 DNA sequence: TGTGCCAGCAGTCCTACTTTGAACACTGAAGCTTTCTTT.

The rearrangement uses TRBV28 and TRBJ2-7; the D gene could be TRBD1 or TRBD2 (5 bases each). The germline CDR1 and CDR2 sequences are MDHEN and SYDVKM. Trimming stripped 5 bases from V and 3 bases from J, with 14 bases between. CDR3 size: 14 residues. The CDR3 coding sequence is TGTGCCAGCAGTGCCCGGGACGGTTACTACGAGCAGTACTTC. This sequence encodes CASSARDGYYEQYF. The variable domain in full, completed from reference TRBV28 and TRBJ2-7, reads DVKVTQSSRYLVKRTGEKVFLECVQDMDHENMFWYRQDPGLGLRLIYFSYDVKMKEKGDIPEGYSVSREKKERFSLILESASTNQTSMYLCASSARDGYYEQYFGPGTRLTVT.

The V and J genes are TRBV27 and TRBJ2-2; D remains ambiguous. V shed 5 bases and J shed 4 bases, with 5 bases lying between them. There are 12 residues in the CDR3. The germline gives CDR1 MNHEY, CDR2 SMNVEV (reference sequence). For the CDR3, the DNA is TGTGCCAGCAGTATGATCACCGGGGAGCTGTTTTTT. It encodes CASSMITGELFF.

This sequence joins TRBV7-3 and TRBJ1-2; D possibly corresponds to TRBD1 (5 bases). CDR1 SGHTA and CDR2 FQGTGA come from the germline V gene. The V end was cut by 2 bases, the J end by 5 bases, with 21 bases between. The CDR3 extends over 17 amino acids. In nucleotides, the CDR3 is TGTGCCAGCAGCTTATATGGATGGGGGAATTTTTGGTATGGCTACACCTTC. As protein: CASSLYGWGNFWYGYTF.

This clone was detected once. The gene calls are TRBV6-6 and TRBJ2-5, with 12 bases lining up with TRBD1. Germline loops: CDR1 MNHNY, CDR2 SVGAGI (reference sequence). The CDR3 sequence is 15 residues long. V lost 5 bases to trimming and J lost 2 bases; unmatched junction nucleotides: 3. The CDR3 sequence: CASSGDRGLQETQYF. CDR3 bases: TGTGCCAGCAGTGGGGACAGGGGGCTTCAAGAGACCCAGTACTTC.

The CDR3, as DNA: TGTGCCAGCAGCTTAGGCGGGCTAGCGGGAGTGGACGAGCAGTACTTC. Translation gives CASSLGGLAGVDEQYF. This chain connects TRBV7-2 to TRBJ2-7; 10 nucleotides agree with TRBD2. The J segment lost 5 bases and the V segment lost 1 base, leaving 8 bases of the junction unmatched. The germline V gene has CDR1 SGHTA and CDR2 FQGNSA. The CDR3 has 16 amino acids.

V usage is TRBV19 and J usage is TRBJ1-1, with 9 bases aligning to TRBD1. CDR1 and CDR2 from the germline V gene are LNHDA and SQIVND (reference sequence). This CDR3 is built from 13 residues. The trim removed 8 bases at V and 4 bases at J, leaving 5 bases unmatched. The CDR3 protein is CASGTGLITEAFF. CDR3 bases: TGTGCCAGTGGGACAGGGCTTATCACTGAAGCTTTCTTT.

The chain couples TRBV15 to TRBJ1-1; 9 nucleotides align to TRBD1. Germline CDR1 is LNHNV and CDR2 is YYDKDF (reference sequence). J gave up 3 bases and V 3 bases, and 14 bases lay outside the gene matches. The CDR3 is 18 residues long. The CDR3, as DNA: TGTGCCACCAGCAGCCCCCGAAGGACAGGGGTGGGGGACACTGAAGCTTTCTTT. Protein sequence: CATSSPRRTGVGDTEAFF.

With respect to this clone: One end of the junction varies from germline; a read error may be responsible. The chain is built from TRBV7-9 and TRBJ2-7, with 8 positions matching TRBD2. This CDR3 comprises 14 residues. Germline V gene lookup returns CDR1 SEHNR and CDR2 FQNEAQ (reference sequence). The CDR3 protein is CAGSLRGGRDEQYF. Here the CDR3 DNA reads TGTGCCGGCAGCTTGCGCGGGGGGAGAGACGAGCAGTACTTC.

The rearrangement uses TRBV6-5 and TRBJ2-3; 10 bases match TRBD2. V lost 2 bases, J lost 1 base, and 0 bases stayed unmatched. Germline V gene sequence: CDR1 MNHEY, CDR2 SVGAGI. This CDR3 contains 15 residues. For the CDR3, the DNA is TGTGCCAGCAGTTACCTAGCGGGGGGCACAGATACGCAGTATTTT. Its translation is CASSYLAGGTDTQYF.

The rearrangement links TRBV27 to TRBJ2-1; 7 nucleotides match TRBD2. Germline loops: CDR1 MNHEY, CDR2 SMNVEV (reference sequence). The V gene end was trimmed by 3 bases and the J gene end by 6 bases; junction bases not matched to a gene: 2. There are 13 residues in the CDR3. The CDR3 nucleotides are TGTGCCAGCAGTTTCCCTAGCGGCAATGAGCAGTTCTTC. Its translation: CASSFPSGNEQFF.

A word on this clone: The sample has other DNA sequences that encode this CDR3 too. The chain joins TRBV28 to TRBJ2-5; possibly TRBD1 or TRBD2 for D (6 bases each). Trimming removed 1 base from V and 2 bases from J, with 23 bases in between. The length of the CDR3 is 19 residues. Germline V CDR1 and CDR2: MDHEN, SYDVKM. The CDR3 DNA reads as TGTGCCAGCAGTTTATCCCGGGGGTTGGGACAACGTGGGCAAGAGACCCAGTACTTC. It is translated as CASSLSRGLGQRGQETQYF.

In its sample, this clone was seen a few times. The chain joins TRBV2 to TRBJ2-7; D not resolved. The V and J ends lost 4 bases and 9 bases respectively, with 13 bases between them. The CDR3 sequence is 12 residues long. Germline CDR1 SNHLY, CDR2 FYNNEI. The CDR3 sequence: CASSGQPLGQYF. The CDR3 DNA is TGTGCCAGCAGTGGGCAGCCCTTGGGGCAGTACTTC.

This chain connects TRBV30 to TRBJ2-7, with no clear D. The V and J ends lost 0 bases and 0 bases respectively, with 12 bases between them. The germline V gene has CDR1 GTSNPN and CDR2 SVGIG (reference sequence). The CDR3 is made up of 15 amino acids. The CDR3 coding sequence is TGTGCCTGGAGTGTTCCGTTACTTCCCTCCTACGAGCAGTACTTC. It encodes CAWSVPLLPSYEQYF.